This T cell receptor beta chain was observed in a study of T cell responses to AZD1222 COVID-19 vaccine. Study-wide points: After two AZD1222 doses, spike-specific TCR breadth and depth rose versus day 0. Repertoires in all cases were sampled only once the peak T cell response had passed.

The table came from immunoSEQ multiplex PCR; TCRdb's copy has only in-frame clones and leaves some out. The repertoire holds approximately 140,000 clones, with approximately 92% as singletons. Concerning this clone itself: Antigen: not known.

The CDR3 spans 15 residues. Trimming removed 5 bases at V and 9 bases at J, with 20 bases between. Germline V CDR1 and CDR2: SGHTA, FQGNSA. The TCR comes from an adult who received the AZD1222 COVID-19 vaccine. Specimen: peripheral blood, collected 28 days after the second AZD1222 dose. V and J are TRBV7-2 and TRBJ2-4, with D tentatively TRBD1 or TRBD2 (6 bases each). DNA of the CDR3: TGTGCCAGCAGCACTGTAGCGGAGAGGGGGACCATTCAGTACTTC. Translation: CASSTVAERGTIQYF.